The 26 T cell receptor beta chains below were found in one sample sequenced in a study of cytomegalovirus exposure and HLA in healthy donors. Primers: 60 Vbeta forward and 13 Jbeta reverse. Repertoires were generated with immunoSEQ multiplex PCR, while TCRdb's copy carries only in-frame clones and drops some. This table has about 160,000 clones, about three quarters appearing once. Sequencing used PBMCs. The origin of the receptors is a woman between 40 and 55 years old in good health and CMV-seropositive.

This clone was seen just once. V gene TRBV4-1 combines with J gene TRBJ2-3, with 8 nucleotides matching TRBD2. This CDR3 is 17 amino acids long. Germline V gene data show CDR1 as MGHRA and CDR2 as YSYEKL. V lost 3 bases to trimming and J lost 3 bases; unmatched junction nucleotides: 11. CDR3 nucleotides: TGCGCCAGCAGCCAGCTCACCGGGACTAGAGGTACAGATACGCAGTATTTT. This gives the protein CASSQLTGTRGTDTQYF.

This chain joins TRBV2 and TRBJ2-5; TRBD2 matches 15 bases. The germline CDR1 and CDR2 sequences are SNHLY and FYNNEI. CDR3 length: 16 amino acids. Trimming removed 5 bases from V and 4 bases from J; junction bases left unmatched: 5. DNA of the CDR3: TGTGCCAGCAGTACCGGGACTAGCGGGGGGTCAGAGACCCAGTACTTC. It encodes CASSTGTSGGSETQYF.

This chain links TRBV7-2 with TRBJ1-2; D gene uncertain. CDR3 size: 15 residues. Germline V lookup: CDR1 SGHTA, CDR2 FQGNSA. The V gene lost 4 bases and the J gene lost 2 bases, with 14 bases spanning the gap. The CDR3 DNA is TGTGCCAGCAGCTCCCCCGAGATAGCCAACTATGGCTACACCTTC. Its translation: CASSSPEIANYGYTF.

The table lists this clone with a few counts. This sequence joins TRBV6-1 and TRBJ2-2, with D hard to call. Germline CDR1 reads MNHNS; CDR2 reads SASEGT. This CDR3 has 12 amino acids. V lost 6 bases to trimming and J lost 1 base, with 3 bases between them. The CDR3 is CASRLNTGELFF. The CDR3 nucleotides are TGTGCCAGCAGACTGAACACCGGGGAGCTGTTTTTT.

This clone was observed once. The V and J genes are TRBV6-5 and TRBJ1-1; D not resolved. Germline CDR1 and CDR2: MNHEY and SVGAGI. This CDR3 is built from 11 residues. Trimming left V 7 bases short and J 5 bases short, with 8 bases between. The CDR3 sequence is CASTRGTEAFF. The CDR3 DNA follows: TGTGCCAGCACTCGGGGAACTGAAGCTTTCTTT.

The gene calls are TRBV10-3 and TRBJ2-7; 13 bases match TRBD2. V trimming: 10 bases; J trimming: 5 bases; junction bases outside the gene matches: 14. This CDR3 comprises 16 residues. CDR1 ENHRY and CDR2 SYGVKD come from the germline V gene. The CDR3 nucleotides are TGTGCCACCTCACTAGCGGGGGGGCTTCGGCGCGACGAGCAGTACTTC. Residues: CATSLAGGLRRDEQYF.

CDR3 region: CASSNTLVNEQFF. The CDR3 DNA is TGTGCCAGCAGTAATACCTTAGTAAATGAGCAGTTCTTC. The chain couples TRBV7-2 to TRBJ2-1; no firm D call. Trimming removed 6 bases from V and 7 bases from J, with 13 bases in between. The germline CDR1 and CDR2 sequences are SGHTA and FQGNSA. This CDR3 is built from 13 residues.

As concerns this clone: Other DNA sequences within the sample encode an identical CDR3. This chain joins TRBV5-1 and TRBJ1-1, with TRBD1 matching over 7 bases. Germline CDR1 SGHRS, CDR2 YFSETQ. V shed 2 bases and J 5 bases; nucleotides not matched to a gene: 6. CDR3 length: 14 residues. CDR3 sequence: CASSFAGGYTEAFF. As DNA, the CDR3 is TGCGCCAGCAGCTTCGCAGGGGGATATACTGAAGCTTTCTTT. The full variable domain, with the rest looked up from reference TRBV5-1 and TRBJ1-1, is KAGVTQTPRYLIKTRGQQVTLSCSPISGHRSVSWYQQTPGQGLQFLFEYFSETQRNKGNFPGRFSGRQFSNSRSEMNVSTLELGDSALYLCASSFAGGYTEAFFGQGTRLTVV.

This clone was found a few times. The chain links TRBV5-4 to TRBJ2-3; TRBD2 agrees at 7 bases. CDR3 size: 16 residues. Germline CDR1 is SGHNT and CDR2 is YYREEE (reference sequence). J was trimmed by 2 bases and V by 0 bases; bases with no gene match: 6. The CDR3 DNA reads TGTGCCAGCAGCTTGGGGAGCGGGGCCGTCACAGATACGCAGTATTTT. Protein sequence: CASSLGSGAVTDTQYF.

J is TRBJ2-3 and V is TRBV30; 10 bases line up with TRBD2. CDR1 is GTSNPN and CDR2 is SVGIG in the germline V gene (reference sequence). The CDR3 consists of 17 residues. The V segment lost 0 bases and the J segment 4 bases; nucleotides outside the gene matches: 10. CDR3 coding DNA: TGTGCCTGGAGTGTACCCCCAGCGGGGGGGCTGTCAGATACGCAGTATTTT. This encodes CAWSVPPAGGLSDTQYF.

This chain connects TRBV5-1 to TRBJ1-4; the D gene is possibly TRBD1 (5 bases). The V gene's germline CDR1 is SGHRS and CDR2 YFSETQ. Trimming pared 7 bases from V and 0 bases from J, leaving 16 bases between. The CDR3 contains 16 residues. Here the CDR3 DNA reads TGCGCCAGCGGGGAGGGGATACTTACAACTAATGAAAAACTGTTTTTT. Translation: CASGEGILTTNEKLFF. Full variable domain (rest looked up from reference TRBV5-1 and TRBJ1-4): KAGVTQTPRYLIKTRGQQVTLSCSPISGHRSVSWYQQTPGQGLQFLFEYFSETQRNKGNFPGRFSGRQFSNSRSEMNVSTLELGDSALYLCASGEGILTTNEKLFFGSGTQLSVL.

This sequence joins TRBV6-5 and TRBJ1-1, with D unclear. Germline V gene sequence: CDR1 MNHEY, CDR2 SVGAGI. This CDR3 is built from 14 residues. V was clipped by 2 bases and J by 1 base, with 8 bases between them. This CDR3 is CASSYGLRNTEAFF. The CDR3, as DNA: TGTGCCAGCAGTTACGGACTGAGGAACACTGAAGCTTTCTTT.

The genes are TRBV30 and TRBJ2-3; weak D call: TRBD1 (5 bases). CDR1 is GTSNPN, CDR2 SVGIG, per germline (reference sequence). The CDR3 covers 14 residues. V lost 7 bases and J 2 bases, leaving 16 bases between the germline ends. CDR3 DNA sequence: TGTGCCTTACGGCAGGGTGGATCCACAGATACGCAGTATTTT. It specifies CALRQGGSTDTQYF.

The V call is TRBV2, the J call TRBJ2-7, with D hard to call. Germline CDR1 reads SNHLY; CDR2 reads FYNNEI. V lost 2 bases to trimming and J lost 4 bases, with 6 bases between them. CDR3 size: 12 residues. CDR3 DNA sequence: TGTGCCAGCAGTGAATCCCCATACGAGCAGTACTTC. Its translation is CASSESPYEQYF.

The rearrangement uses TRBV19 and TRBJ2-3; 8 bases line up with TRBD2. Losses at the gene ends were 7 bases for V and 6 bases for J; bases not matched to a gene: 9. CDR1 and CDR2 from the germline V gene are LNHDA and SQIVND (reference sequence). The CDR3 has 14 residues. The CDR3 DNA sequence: TGTGCCAGTACCCATTGGTCGGGGGGGGATACGCAGTATTTT. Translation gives CASTHWSGGDTQYF.

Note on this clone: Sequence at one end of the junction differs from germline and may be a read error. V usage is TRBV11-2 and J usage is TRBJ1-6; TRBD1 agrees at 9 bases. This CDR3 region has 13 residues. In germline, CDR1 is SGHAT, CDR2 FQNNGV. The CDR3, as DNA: TGTGCCAGCAGCTTAATTCGAGGGACAGGGAAGGTCTTT. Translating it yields CASSLIRGTGKVF. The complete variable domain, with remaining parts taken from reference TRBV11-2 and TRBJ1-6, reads EAGVAQSPRYKIIEKRQSVAFWCNPISGHATLYWYQQILGQGPKLLIQFQNNGVVDDSQLPKDRFSAERLKGVDSTLKIQPAKLEDSAVYLCASSLIRGTGKVFGNGTRLTVT.

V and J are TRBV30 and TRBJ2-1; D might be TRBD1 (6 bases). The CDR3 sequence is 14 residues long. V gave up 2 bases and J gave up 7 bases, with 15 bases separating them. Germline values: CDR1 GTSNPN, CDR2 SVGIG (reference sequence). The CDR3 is CAWSPQGMQNEQFF. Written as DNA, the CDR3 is TGTGCCTGGAGTCCCCAGGGGATGCAGAATGAGCAGTTCTTC.

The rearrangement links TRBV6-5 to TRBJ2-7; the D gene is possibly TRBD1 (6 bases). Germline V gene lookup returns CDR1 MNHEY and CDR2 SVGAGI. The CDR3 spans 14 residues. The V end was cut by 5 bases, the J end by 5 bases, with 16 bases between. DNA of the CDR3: TGTGCCAGCAGTAACGACAGGTTTGACCACGAGCAGTACTTC. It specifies CASSNDRFDHEQYF.

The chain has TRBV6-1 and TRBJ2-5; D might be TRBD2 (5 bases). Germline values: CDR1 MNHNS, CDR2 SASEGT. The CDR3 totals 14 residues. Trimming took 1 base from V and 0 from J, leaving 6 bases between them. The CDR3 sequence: CASSEGGNQETQYF. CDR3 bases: TGTGCCAGCAGTGAAGGAGGGAACCAAGAGACCCAGTACTTC.

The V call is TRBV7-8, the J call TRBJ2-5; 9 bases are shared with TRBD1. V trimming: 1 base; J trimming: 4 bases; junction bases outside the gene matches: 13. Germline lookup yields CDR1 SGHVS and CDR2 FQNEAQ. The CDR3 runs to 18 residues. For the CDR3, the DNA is TGTGCCAGCAGCTTAGTAGGGGACAGGGCCATGGGAGGAGAGACCCAGTACTTC. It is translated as CASSLVGDRAMGGETQYF.

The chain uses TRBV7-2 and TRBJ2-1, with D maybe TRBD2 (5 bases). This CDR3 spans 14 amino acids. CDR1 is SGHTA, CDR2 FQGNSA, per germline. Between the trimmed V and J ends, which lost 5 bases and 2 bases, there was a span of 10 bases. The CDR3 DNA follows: TGTGCCAGCAGCACCGGGAATACCTACAATGAGCAGTTCTTC. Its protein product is CASSTGNTYNEQFF.

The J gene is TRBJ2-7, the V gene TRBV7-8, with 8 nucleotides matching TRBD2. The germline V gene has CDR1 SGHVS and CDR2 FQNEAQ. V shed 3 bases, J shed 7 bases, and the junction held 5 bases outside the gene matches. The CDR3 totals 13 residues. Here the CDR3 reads CASSFRLAGEQYF. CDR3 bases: TGTGCCAGCAGCTTTAGGCTAGCGGGTGAGCAGTACTTC.

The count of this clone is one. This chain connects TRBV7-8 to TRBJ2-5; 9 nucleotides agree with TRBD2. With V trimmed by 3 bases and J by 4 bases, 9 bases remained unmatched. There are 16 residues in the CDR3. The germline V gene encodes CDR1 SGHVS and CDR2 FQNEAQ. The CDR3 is CASSFAIAGEGETQYF. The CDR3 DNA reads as TGTGCCAGCAGCTTTGCTATAGCGGGGGAGGGAGAGACCCAGTACTTC. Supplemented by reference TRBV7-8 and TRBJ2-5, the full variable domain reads GAGVSQSPRYKVAKRGQDVALRCDPISGHVSLFWYQQALGQGPEFLTYFQNEAQLDKSGLPSDRFFAERPEGSVSTLKIQRTQQEDSAVYLCASSFAIAGEGETQYFGPGTRLLVL.

DNA for the CDR3: TGTGCCAGCAGCGGGGGAACAGGGGGATATGAAAAACTGTTTTTT. Translating it yields CASSGGTGGYEKLFF. This chain connects TRBV7-9 to TRBJ1-4, with TRBD1 identical over 8 bases. The trim removed 5 bases at V and 6 bases at J, leaving 8 bases unmatched. Germline CDR1 SEHNR, CDR2 FQNEAQ (reference sequence). The length of the CDR3 is 15 residues. The full variable domain, in which reference TRBV7-9 and TRBJ1-4 provide the parts outside the CDR3, is DTGVSQNPRHKITKRGQNVTFRCDPISEHNRLYWYRQTLGQGPEFLTYFQNEAQLEKSRLLSDRFSAERPKGSFSTLEIQRTEQGDSAMYLCASSGGTGGYEKLFFGSGTQLSVL.

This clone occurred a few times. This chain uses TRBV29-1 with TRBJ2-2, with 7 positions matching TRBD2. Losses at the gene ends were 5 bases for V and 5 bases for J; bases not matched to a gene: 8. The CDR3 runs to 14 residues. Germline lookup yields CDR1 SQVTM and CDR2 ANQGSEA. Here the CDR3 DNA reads TGCAGCGTTAGGTTTGCGGGGGTAACCGGGGAGCTGTTTTTT. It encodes CSVRFAGVTGELFF.

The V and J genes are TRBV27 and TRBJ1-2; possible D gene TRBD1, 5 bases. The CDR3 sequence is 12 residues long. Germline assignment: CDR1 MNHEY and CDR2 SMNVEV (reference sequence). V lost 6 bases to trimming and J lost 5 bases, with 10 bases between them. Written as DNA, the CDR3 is TGTGCCAGCAGGACAGTAGGTTATGGCTACACCTTC. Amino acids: CASRTVGYGYTF.